This TCR beta chain is from a study of T cells after yellow fever vaccination. The CDR3 consists of 14 residues. Template switching with 5'RACE generated the TCR cDNA and added a universal primer site and UMIs. TCRdb reprocessed the 5' RACE reads with MiXCR, giving one entry per CDR3 protein. The sample includes about 370,000 distinct CDR3 sequences, 11% of them seen just once. Of note for this clonotype: Its antigen remains unidentified.

The study, taken as a whole, reports: Clonotype sharing between CD4 and CD8 compartments was small. Clones from primary vaccination mostly reappeared after the booster (around 97% CD4, 88% CD8). There was a possibility that FACS-sorted repertoires contained abundant clonotypes contaminating from the bulk population.

This clonotype was sampled from a man aged 18-30 years who received the YFV17D yellow fever vaccine. The source was PBMCs, collected on the day of the first yellow fever vaccination. The chain couples TRBV7-5 to TRBJ2-7; whether TRBD1, the table's D call, matches the DNA was not checked. TRBV7-5 is termed a pseudogene. The CDR3 loop reads CIPVSSDRGCEQYV. The CDR3 nucleotides read TGTATCCCTGTGTCTTCGGACAGGGGCTGCGAGCAGTACGTC.